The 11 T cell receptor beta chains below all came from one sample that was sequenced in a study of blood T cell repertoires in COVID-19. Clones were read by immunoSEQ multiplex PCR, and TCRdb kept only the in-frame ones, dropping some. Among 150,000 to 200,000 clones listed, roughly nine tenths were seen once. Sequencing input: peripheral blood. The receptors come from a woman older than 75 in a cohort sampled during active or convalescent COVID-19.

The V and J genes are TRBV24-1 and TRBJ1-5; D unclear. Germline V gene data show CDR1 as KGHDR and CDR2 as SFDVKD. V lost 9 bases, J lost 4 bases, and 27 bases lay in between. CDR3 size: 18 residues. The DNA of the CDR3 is TGTGCCACCCATACTATATCGTCCGGCCTCCTGCGGAATCAGCCCCAGCATTTT. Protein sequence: CATHTISSGLLRNQPQHF.

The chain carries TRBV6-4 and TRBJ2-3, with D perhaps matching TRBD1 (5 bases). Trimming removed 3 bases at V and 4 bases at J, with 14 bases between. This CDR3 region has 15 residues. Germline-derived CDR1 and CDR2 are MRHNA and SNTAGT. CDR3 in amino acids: CASSEWGRSADTQYF. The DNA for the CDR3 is TGTGCCAGCAGTGAGTGGGGCCGGAGTGCAGATACGCAGTATTTT.

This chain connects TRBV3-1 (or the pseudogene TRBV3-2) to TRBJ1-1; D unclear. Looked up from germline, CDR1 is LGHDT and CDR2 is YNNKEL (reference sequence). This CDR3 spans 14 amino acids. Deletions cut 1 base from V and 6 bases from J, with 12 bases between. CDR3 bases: TGTGCCAGCAGCCAAGGAGGAGGGATGGCTGAAGCTTTCTTT. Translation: CASSQGGGMAEAFF.

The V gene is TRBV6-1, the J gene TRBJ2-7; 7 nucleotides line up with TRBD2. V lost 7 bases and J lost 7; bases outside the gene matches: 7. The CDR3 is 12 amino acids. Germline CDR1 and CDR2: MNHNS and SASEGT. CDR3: CASTTGGAEQYF. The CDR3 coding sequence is TGTGCCAGCACAACGGGAGGTGCGGAGCAGTACTTC.

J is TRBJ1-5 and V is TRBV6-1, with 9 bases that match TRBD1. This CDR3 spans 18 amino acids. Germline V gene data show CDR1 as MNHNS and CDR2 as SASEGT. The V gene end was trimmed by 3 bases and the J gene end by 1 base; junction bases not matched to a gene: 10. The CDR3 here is CASSEWGQGSGSNQPQHF. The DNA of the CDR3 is TGTGCCAGCAGTGAGTGGGGACAGGGCTCTGGAAGCAATCAGCCCCAGCATTTT.

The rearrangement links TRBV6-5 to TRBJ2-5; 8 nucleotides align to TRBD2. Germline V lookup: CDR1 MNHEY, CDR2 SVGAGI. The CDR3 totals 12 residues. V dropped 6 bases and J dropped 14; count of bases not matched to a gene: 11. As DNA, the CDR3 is TGTGCCAGCAGCAGACCAGGGACTAGGGGATACTTC. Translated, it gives CASSRPGTRGYF.

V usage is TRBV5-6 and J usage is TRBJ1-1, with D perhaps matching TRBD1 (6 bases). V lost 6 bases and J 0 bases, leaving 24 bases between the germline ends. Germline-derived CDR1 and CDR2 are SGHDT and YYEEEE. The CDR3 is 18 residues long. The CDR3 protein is CASKVVQPGTQLNTEAFF. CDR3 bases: TGTGCCAGCAAGGTCGTACAGCCCGGGACACAATTGAACACTGAAGCTTTCTTT. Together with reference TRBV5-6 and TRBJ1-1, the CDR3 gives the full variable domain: DAGVTQSPTHLIKTRGQQVTLRCSPKSGHDTVSWYQQALGQGPQFIFQYYEEEERQRGNFPDRFSGHQFPNYSSELNVNALLLGDSALYLCASKVVQPGTQLNTEAFFGQGTRLTVV.

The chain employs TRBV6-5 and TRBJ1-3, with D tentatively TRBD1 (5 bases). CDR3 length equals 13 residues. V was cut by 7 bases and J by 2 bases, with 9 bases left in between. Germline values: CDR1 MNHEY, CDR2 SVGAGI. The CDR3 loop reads CASMVGAGNTIYF. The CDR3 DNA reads TGTGCCAGCATGGTAGGGGCTGGAAACACCATATATTTT.

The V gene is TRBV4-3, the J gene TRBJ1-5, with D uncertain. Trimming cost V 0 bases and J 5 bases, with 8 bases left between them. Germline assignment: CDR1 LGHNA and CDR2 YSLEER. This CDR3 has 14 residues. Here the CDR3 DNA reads TGCGCCAGCAGCCAAGATTCGGGGTATCAGCCCCAGCATTTT. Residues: CASSQDSGYQPQHF.

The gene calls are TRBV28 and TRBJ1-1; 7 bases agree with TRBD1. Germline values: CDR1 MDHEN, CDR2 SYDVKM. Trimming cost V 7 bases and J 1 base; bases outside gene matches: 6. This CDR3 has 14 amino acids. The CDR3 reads CASIRQGRNTEAFF. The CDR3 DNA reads TGTGCCAGCATTAGACAGGGAAGGAACACTGAAGCTTTCTTT. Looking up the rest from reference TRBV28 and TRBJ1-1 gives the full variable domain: DVKVTQSSRYLVKRTGEKVFLECVQDMDHENMFWYRQDPGLGLRLIYFSYDVKMKEKGDIPEGYSVSREKKERFSLILESASTNQTSMYLCASIRQGRNTEAFFGQGTRLTVV.

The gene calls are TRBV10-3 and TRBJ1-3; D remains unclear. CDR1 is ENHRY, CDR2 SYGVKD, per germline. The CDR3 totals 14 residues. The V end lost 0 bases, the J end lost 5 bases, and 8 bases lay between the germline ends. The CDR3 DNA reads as TGTGCCATCAGTGAGTCCACAGAAAGAAACACCATATATTTT. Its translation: CAISESTERNTIYF.